This T cell receptor (beta chain) was captured by sequencing in a study of blood T cell repertoires in COVID-19. Whole-study context: The origin of the acute and convalescent COVID-19 samples was the United States, Italy and Spain. PBMCs, B-cell-depleted T cells, or T cells were the source of the cDNA or gDNA that made up the material.

Authors' analysis steps: Nucleated cell number was recorded as an estimate derived from reference gene primer amplification. The data were produced by immunoSEQ multiplex PCR, yet TCRdb's version contains in-frame clones alone and is incomplete. That table is the source of V, J and clone size, and D and trimming were worked out from the DNA. The sample shows fewer than 300,000 clones, approximately 86% of them seen only once. This clonotype was sampled from a woman aged 18-30 years with acute or convalescent COVID-19. Sequenced: peripheral blood.

This chain's CDR3 is CASSQDPSGSMYEQYF. The CDR3 DNA sequence: TGTGCCAGCAGCCAAGATCCCAGCGGGAGTATGTACGAGCAGTACTTC. The V call is TRBV3-1 (or the pseudogene TRBV3-2), the J call TRBJ2-7, with 8 positions matching TRBD2. This CDR3 is 16 amino acids long. Germline values: CDR1 LGHDT, CDR2 YNNKEL (reference sequence). V shed 0 bases, J shed 4 bases, and the junction held 8 bases outside the gene matches.